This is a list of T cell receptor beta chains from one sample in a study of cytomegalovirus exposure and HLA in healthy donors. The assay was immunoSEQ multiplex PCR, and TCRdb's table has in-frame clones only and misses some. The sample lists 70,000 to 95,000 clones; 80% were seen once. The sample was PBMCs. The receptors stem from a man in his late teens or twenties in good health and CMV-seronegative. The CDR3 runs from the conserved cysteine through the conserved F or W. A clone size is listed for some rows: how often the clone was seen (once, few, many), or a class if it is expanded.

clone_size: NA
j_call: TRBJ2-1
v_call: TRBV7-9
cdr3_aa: CSSSLRGRESRSYNEQFF

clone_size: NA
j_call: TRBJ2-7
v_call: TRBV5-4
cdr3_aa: CASSGTRQGEEQYF

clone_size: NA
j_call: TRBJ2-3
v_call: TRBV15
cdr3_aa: CATSRDLTDTQYF

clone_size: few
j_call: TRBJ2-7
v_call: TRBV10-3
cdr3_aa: CAISDTSLREQYF

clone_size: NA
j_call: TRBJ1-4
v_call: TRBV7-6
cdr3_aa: CASSLGGTTLEKLFF

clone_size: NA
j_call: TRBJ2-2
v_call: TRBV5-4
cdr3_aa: CASGWGDTGELFF

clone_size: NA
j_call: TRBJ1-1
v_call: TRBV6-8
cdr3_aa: CASSVGATEAFF

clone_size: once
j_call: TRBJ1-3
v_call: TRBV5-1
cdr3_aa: CASRMGQGDGNTIYF

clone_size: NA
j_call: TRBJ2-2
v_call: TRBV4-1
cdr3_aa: CASSQGLAGALNTGELFF

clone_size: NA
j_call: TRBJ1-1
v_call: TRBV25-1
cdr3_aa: CASSDGTGSEAFF

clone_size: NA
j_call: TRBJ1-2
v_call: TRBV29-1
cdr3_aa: CSVGEGTDYGYTF

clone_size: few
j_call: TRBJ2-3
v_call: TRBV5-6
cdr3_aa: CASSLPGTGHNTQYF

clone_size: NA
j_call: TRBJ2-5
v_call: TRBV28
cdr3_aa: CASSPGQIGETQYF

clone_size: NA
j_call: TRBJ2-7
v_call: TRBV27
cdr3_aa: CASSLEWGVVHEQYF

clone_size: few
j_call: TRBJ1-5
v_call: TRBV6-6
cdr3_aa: CASLPEQGGRPQHF

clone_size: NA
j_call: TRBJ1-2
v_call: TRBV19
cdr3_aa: CASSSFTANYGYTF

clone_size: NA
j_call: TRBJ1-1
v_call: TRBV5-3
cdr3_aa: CARSLAEGAFF

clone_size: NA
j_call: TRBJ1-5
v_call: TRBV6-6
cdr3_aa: CASTTGSNQPQHF

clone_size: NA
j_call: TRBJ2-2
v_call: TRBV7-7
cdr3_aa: CASSTGTDYTGELFF

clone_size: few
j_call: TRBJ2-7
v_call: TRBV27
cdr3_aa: CASSPRDRRHEQYF

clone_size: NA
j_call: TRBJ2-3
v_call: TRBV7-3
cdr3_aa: CASSPQGVGDTQYF

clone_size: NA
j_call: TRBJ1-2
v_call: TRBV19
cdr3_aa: CASSIPGGSYGYTF

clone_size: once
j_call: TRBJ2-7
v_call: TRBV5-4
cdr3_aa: CASSPDRGSYEQYF

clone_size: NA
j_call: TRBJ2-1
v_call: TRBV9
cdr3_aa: CASSVASGAQQFF